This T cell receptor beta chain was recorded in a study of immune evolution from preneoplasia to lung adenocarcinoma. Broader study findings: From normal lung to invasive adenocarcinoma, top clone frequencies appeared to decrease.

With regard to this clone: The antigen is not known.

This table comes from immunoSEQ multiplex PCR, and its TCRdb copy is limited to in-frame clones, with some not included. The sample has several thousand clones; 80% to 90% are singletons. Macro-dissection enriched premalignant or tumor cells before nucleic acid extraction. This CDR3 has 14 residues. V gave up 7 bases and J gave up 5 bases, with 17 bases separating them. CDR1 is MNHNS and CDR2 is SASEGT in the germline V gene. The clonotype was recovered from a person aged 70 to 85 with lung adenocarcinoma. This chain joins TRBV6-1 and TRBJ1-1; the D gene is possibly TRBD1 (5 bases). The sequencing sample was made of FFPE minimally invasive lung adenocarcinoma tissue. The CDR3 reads CASIWDAMGTEAFF. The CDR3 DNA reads TGTGCCAGCATCTGGGACGCTATGGGGACTGAAGCTTTCTTT.